The rows below give T cell receptor beta chains drawn from one sample of a study of OX40 agonist ivuxolimab in advanced cancers. Assay used: immunoSEQ multiplex PCR; TCRdb lists only in-frame clones, some missing. Found here are tens of thousands of clones, about nine tenths of them singletons; the top ten hold roughly 25%. Source: CD4+ or CD8+ T cells sorted from blood, taken in a trial of the OX40 agonist ivuxolimab. The receptors were sampled from an adult with an advanced solid tumor such as melanoma, head and neck, liver or kidney cancer. Each CDR3 is given with its conserved first and last residue. The D gene is left open where the match is weak. The listing skips clone size in some rows; elsewhere it reads once, few, many or a size class.

>TRBJ1-4|once|14|TRBV4-2|-
TGTGCCAGCAGCTTGGGGCAGTCTAATGAAAAACTGTTTTTT
CASSLGQSNEKLFF
>TRBJ2-5|-|16|TRBV13|-
TGTGCCAGCAGCTTAGGACATAGCGCGACCCAAGAGACCCAGTACTTC
CASSLGHSATQETQYF
>TRBJ2-1|-|13|TRBV27|-
TGTGCCAGCAGCCTTGACAGTTACAATGAGCAGTTCTTC
CASSLDSYNEQFF
>TRBJ2-1|-|15|TRBV7-2|-
TGTGCCAGCAGCTTATTAACGGGAGCCTACAATGAGCAGTTCTTC
CASSLLTGAYNEQFF
>TRBJ2-5|-|14|TRBV6-1|TRBD1
TGTGCCAGCAGTGCGGACAGGTTTGGAGAGACCCAGTACTTC
CASSADRFGETQYF
>TRBJ1-4|-|14|TRBV28|-
TGTGCCAGCAGTTTATATTTCGGTGGTGAAAAACTGTTTTTT
CASSLYFGGEKLFF
>TRBJ2-7|-|15|TRBV5-4|-
TGTGCCAGCAGCTTGGAGCCGACAGATACCTACGAGCAGTACTTC
CASSLEPTDTYEQYF
>TRBJ2-1|-|12|TRBV14|-
TGTGCCAGCAGCCTCCAGGCCAATGAGCAGTTCTTC
CASSLQANEQFF
>TRBJ2-1|-|15|TRBV9|TRBD2
TGTGCCAGCAGCGTACGTAGCGGGAGGGGAAATGAGCAGTTCTTC
CASSVRSGRGNEQFF
>TRBJ2-7|-|15|TRBV5-6|TRBD1
TGTGCCAGCAGCTTTACGGGACAGGGCCTATACGAGCAGTACTTC
CASSFTGQGLYEQYF
>TRBJ2-5|-|16|TRBV2|-
TGTGCCAGCTCCCCCCTCGAGGTTTGGGACCCAGAGACCCAGTACTTC
CASSPLEVWDPETQYF
>TRBJ2-7|-|15|TRBV4-1|-
TGCGCCAGCAGCCAAGACGAGGGTGTCCGGTACGAGCAGTACTTC
CASSQDEGVRYEQYF
>TRBJ2-1|-|15|TRBV30|TRBD2
TGTGCCTGGACAGGGACTAGCGGGAGTTTGGATGAGCAGTTCTTC
CAWTGTSGSLDEQFF
>TRBJ2-3|-|15|TRBV27|-
TGTGCCAGCAGCCCTTCGGCGGGACGCACAGATACGCAGTATTTT
CASSPSAGRTDTQYF
>TRBJ1-5|-|17|TRBV19|TRBD1
TGTGCCAGTACGGGGGACAGGGGGAGAGGTGAGGATCAGCCCCAGCATTTT
CASTGDRGRGEDQPQHF
>TRBJ1-2|-|15|TRBV6-6|TRBD1
TGTGCCAGCAGTTACCGGGACAGGGGGCTTAGTGGCTACACCTTC
CASSYRDRGLSGYTF
>TRBJ2-3|-|17|TRBV4-3|TRBD2
TGCGCCAGCAGCGGAGAACTAGCGGAGTCTAGCACAGATACGCAGTATTTT
CASSGELAESSTDTQYF
>TRBJ2-7|-|16|TRBV7-2|TRBD2
TGTGCCAGCAGCTCACAGTCCCTAGCGGGATTCTACGAGCAGTACTTC
CASSSQSLAGFYEQYF
>TRBJ2-1|-|14|TRBV30|TRBD2
TGTGCCTGGAGTGTAGCGGGGGCGGACAATGAGCAGTTCTTC
CAWSVAGADNEQFF
>TRBJ2-7|-|13|TRBV19|TRBD1
TGTGCCAGTAGGAGGGGACAGCTCGACGAGCAGTACTTC
CASRRGQLDEQYF
>TRBJ2-6|-|14|TRBV4-2|-
TGTGCCAGCAGCCAAGATTCCGGGGCCAACGTCCTGACTTTC
CASSQDSGANVLTF
>TRBJ2-2|-|16|TRBV19|TRBD2
TGTGCCAGTAGTATAGTAGCGGGAGATGCCCCCGGGGAGCTGTTTTTT
CASSIVAGDAPGELFF
>TRBJ2-7|few|13|TRBV6-1|-
TGTGCCAGCAGTGCCTGGACGGGGCGGGAGCAGTACTTC
CASSAWTGREQYF
>TRBJ2-1|-|16|TRBV27|-
TGTGCCAGCAGTTGGTCTAGCGCCAGCTCCTACAATGAGCAGTTCTTC
CASSWSSASSYNEQFF
>TRBJ2-5|-|11|TRBV5-6|-
TGTGCCAGCAGCCTCATGGAGACCCAGTACTTC
CASSLMETQYF
>TRBJ2-2|-|13|TRBV30|-
TGTGCCTGGAGTGATAGGGGGGACGGGGAGCTGTTTTTT
CAWSDRGDGELFF
>TRBJ2-7|-|13|TRBV5-1|-
TGCGCCAGCAGCCCGGACACGGTGTGGGAGCAGTACTTC
CASSPDTVWEQYF
>TRBJ2-7|-|12|TRBV7-9|-
TGTGCCAGCGCCCATTCGTGGGACGAGCAGTACTTC
CASAHSWDEQYF
>TRBJ2-7|-|15|TRBV5-5|-
TGTGCCAGCAGCTTGGACCACAGGGAGGTGTACGAGCAGTACTTC
CASSLDHREVYEQYF
>TRBJ2-7|-|13|TRBV7-2|-
TGTGCCAGCACCATGCCGTCGGACTACGAGCAGTACTTC
CASTMPSDYEQYF
>TRBJ2-7|-|15|TRBV4-3|-
TGCGCCAGCAGCCAAGATCGTTTGGGGGCCTACGAGCAGTACTTC
CASSQDRLGAYEQYF
>TRBJ2-7|-|15|TRBV4-3|-
TGCGCCAGCAGCCAAGATACGTGGGTAACCTACGAGCAGTACTTC
CASSQDTWVTYEQYF
>TRBJ2-7|-|13|TRBV6-1|-
TGTGCCAGCAGCACCGGGAACCCCTACGAGCAGTACTTC
CASSTGNPYEQYF
>TRBJ2-3|-|14|TRBV2|-
TGTGCCAGCAGTGATACTAGTCTCCCAGATACGCAGTATTTT
CASSDTSLPDTQYF
>TRBJ2-7|-|15|TRBV28|TRBD2
TGTGCCAGCAGTTATTATACTAGCGGGAGGAACGAGCAGTACTTC
CASSYYTSGRNEQYF
>TRBJ2-7|-|13|TRBV4-3|-
TGCGCCAGCAGCCAAGGGCTAGTTGACGAGCAGTACTTC
CASSQGLVDEQYF
>TRBJ1-2|-|13|TRBV7-8|-
TGTGCCAGCAGCTTAGGGGCAGGGAATGGCTACACCTTC
CASSLGAGNGYTF
>TRBJ1-2|-|15|TRBV4-1|-
TGCGCCAGCAGCCAAGATGGGCACCTTAACTATGGCTACACCTTC
CASSQDGHLNYGYTF
>TRBJ2-7|-|18|TRBV4-3|TRBD2
TGCGCCAGCAGCCAAGATGTTTCATGGAGGACTAGCGGGAACGAGCAGTACTTC
CASSQDVSWRTSGNEQYF
>TRBJ2-5|-|14|TRBV9|-
TGTGCCAGCAGCGTAGGTGACAGTGAAGAGACCCAGTACTTC
CASSVGDSEETQYF
>TRBJ2-3|-|15|TRBV5-6|TRBD2
TGTGCCAGCAGCTTAGGCGGGGGAAGCACAGATACGCAGTATTTT
CASSLGGGSTDTQYF
>TRBJ2-1|-|15|TRBV5-4|TRBD2
TGTGCCAGCAGCGGCAGCGGGACCTTTGACAATGAGCAGTTCTTC
CASSGSGTFDNEQFF
>TRBJ2-1|-|14|TRBV7-3|-
TGTGCCAGCAGCTTAGGTGGGGGTTACAATGAGCAGTTCTTC
CASSLGGGYNEQFF
>TRBJ2-7|-|12|TRBV6-5|-
TGTGCCAGCAGGAGTACGGCATACGAGCAGTACTTC
CASRSTAYEQYF
>TRBJ2-2|-|13|TRBV11-3|-
TGTGCCAGCAGCTTAAGAGGATCCGGGGAGCTGTTTTTT
CASSLRGSGELFF
>TRBJ2-7|-|15|TRBV5-1|-
TGCGCCAGCAGCCTCGAGGGACATGCCACCTACGAGCAGTACTTC
CASSLEGHATYEQYF
>TRBJ2-7|once|15|TRBV7-9|-
TGTGCCAGCAGCTTAGTTGGACTCGAGAAAGGCGAGCAGTACTTC
CASSLVGLEKGEQYF
>TRBJ2-7|-|16|TRBV28|-
TGTGCCAGCAGTCCCCGGCCGCGTTCTTCCTCCTACGAGCAGTACTTC
CASSPRPRSSSYEQYF
>TRBJ2-2|-|14|TRBV9|-
TGTGCCAGCAGCGTCGCAGAACTTACCGGGGAGCTGTTTTTT
CASSVAELTGELFF
>TRBJ2-2|-|15|TRBV7-9|-
TGTGCCAGCAGTACTGGGGGCATCGAAAACGGGGAGCTGTTTTTT
CASSTGGIENGELFF
>TRBJ2-7|once|14|TRBV19|TRBD2
TGTGCCAGTAGTGGGAGGGCAATTGGCTACGAGCAGTACTTC
CASSGRAIGYEQYF
>TRBJ2-3|-|15|TRBV19|-
TGTGCCAGTAGGCCATACAGGGACTGGACAGATACGCAGTATTTT
CASRPYRDWTDTQYF
>TRBJ2-7|-|18|TRBV15|TRBD2
TGTGCCACCAGCAGAGATCGACTAGCGGGAACGGGGGCCTACGAGCAGTACTTC
CATSRDRLAGTGAYEQYF
>TRBJ2-7|-|15|TRBV27|TRBD2
TGTGCCAGCAGTTTATTCCCTAGCGGGTCCTACGAGCAGTACTTC
CASSLFPSGSYEQYF
>TRBJ2-2|-|16|TRBV28|-
TGTGCCAGCACGCATCTAACCCGGGGACTCACCGGGGAGCTGTTTTTT
CASTHLTRGLTGELFF
>TRBJ1-3|-|16|TRBV9|-
TGTGCCAGCAGCGCGGGTAGTGGACACTCTGGAAACACCATATATTTT
CASSAGSGHSGNTIYF
>TRBJ2-7|-|15|TRBV6-5|TRBD2
TGTGCCAGCAGTTACGGTATTAGCGGGAGCTACGAGCAGTACTTC
CASSYGISGSYEQYF
>TRBJ2-3|-|16|TRBV27|-
TGTGCCAGCAGTTTTTTCGCGAGCTCTAGCACAGATACGCAGTATTTT
CASSFFASSSTDTQYF
>TRBJ2-5|-|15|TRBV27|TRBD1
TGTGCCAGCAGTGCCGGACAGGGGTACCAAGAGACCCAGTACTTC
CASSAGQGYQETQYF
>TRBJ2-2|-|16|TRBV5-1|-
TGCGCCAGCAGCTTGGCCGTCGGGAGCGGTGCCGGGGAGCTGTTTTTT
CASSLAVGSGAGELFF